This entry lists 14 T cell receptor beta chains sequenced from one sample in a study of spatial heterogeneity in lung cancer. MiXCR, run by TCRdb on the 5' RACE reads, gives a single entry per CDR3 protein. The sample has roughly 120,000 distinct CDR3 sequences, 11% seen once. Indicated time point: blood at routine non-recurrence follow-up after resection. The specimen comprised PBMCs, sampled at follow-up. These receptors came from a female donor with early-stage non-small cell lung cancer.

This clonotype was seen a handful of times. V gene TRBV29-1 combines with J gene TRBJ2-3; D may be TRBD2 (6 bases). Trimming cost V 7 bases and J 4 bases, with 18 bases left between them. This CDR3 spans 14 amino acids. Looked up from germline, CDR1 is SQVTM and CDR2 is ANQGSEA. CDR3 loop: CSESRASGADTQYF. In DNA, the CDR3 is TGCAGCGAGAGCCGGGCCTCGGGAGCAGATACGCAGTATTTT.

The V call is TRBV7-9, the J call TRBJ1-4; D remains unclear. This CDR3 spans 14 amino acids. V lost 3 bases and J lost 3, with 8 bases in between. Germline V CDR1 and CDR2: SEHNR, FQNEAQ (reference sequence). CDR3 region: CASSFGSSNEKLFF. The CDR3 DNA follows: TGTGCCAGCAGCTTTGGCAGTTCTAATGAAAAACTGTTTTTT.

This clonotype was observed a few times. V is TRBV28 and J is TRBJ2-1; D unclear. Trimming removed 5 bases at V and 8 bases at J, with 19 bases between. Germline V lookup: CDR1 MDHEN, CDR2 SYDVKM. This CDR3 region has 15 residues. In nucleotides, the CDR3 is TGTGCCAGCAGTGTTTGGGCAGGTAAAATGGATGAGCAGTTCTTC. Protein product: CASSVWAGKMDEQFF.

The chain joins TRBV6-5 to TRBJ1-1, with 7 positions matching TRBD1. Germline trimming cut 6 bases from V and 1 base from J; bases unmatched to any gene: 5. The CDR3 has 14 amino acids. CDR1 and CDR2 (germline): MNHEY, SVGAGI. This CDR3 is CASREGAANTEAFF. The CDR3 bases are TGTGCCAGCAGGGAGGGGGCGGCGAACACTGAAGCTTTCTTT.

This clonotype was counted only a few times. The CDR3 DNA is TGTGCCAGCAGTTCTGGGACCTCCTACGAGCAGTACGTC. Its protein product is CASSSGTSYEQYV. The J gene is TRBJ2-7, the V gene TRBV2; D possibly uses TRBD1 or TRBD2 (5 bases each). Germline values: CDR1 SNHLY, CDR2 FYNNEI. V lost 5 bases and J 0 bases, leaving 8 bases between the germline ends. The CDR3 sequence is 13 residues long.

The chain is built from TRBV28 and TRBJ1-6; D is unresolved. The CDR3 length is 18 residues. From germline, CDR1 is MDHEN and CDR2 SYDVKM. Trimming removed 4 bases from V and 0 bases from J, with 16 bases in between. The CDR3 nucleotides read TGTGCCAGCAGTTCGCGACGGTTTTCAGGCTCCTATAATTCACCCCTCCACTTT. This codes for CASSSRRFSGSYNSPLHF.

Many counts were recorded for this clonotype. This sequence joins TRBV20-1 and TRBJ2-1; TRBD2 agrees at 9 bases. Germline V gene sequence: CDR1 DFQATT, CDR2 SNEGSKA (reference sequence). CDR3 length: 15 amino acids. V gave up 6 bases and J gave up 4 bases; unmatched junction bases: 10. CDR3 sequence reads: CSAPTASGAYNEQFF. CDR3 coding DNA: TGCAGTGCCCCGACGGCTAGCGGGGCATACAATGAGCAGTTCTTC.

This chain joins TRBV12-3 or TRBV12-4 and TRBJ1-1; 8 bases match TRBD1. This CDR3 is 14 amino acids long. The junction had 6 bases not matched to a gene; V was cut back by 5 bases and J by 4 bases. CDR3: CASSMTGVGTEAFF. The CDR3 DNA follows: TGTGCCAGCAGTATGACAGGGGTGGGCACTGAAGCTTTCTTT.

The CDR3 nucleotides read TGTGCCAGCAGCTTAGCCAGGAAAGAGACCCAGTACTTC. It yields the protein CASSLARKETQYF. The chain employs TRBV7-2 and TRBJ2-5; D uncertain. The CDR3 has 13 amino acids. Between the trimmed V and J ends, which lost 0 bases and 3 bases, there was a span of 5 bases. Germline V lookup: CDR1 SGHTA, CDR2 FQGNSA.

The chain carries TRBV3-1 and TRBJ2-1; 7 bases are shared with TRBD2. The trim removed 3 bases at V and 6 bases at J, leaving 8 bases unmatched. The CDR3 runs 15 residues. Germline CDR1 is LGHDT and CDR2 is YNNKEL (reference sequence). CDR3 in DNA: TGTGCCAGCAGCCAGAGCGGGATATCGGTCAATGAGCAGTTCTTC. This codes for CASSQSGISVNEQFF.

This clonotype was detected ten times or more. The V and J genes are TRBV29-1 and TRBJ2-7, with a possible D match to TRBD1 (5 bases). CDR1 is SQVTM, CDR2 ANQGSEA, per germline. The CDR3 has 13 residues. Trimming pared 7 bases from V and 12 bases from J, leaving 25 bases between. CDR3 region: CSADLDSSKGPYV. The CDR3 nucleotides read TGCAGCGCAGACCTTGACAGTTCAAAAGGTCCGTACGTC.

The rearrangement uses TRBV7-2 and TRBJ1-5, with unresolved D. V lost 1 base, J lost 3 bases, and 13 bases lay in between. Per germline, CDR1 SGHTA and CDR2 FQGNSA. The CDR3 contains 16 residues. CDR3 nucleotides: TGTGCCAGCAGCTTAGATGGGCAGGCTCCCAATCAGCCCCAGCATTTT. It specifies CASSLDGQAPNQPQHF. The whole variable domain, filled in from reference TRBV7-2 and TRBJ1-5, reads GAGVSQSPSNKVTEKGKDVELRCDPISGHTALYWYRQSLGQGLEFLIYFQGNSAPDKSGLPSDRFSAERTGGSVSTLTIQRTQQEDSAVYLCASSLDGQAPNQPQHFGDGTRLSIL.

The V and J genes are TRBV5-6 and TRBJ2-4; 13 positions match TRBD2. The CDR3 has 17 residues. CDR1 is SGHDT and CDR2 is YYEEEE in the germline V gene. Germline trimming cut 1 base from V and 0 bases from J; bases unmatched to any gene: 1. Here the CDR3 DNA reads TGTGCCAGCAGCTTGACTAGCGGGAGGGTAGCCAAAAACATTCAGTACTTC. Protein sequence: CASSLTSGRVAKNIQYF.

This clonotype was seen more than once but under ten times. The chain is built from TRBV3-1 and TRBJ1-2, with D tentatively TRBD1 (5 bases). Trimming cost V 4 bases and J 6 bases, with 18 bases left between them. This CDR3 contains 15 residues. CDR1 and CDR2 (germline): LGHDT, YNNKEL (reference sequence). The chain's CDR3 is CASSPLSGAGDGYTF. CDR3 nucleotide sequence: TGTGCCAGCAGCCCCCTTAGCGGGGCAGGCGATGGCTACACCTTC.